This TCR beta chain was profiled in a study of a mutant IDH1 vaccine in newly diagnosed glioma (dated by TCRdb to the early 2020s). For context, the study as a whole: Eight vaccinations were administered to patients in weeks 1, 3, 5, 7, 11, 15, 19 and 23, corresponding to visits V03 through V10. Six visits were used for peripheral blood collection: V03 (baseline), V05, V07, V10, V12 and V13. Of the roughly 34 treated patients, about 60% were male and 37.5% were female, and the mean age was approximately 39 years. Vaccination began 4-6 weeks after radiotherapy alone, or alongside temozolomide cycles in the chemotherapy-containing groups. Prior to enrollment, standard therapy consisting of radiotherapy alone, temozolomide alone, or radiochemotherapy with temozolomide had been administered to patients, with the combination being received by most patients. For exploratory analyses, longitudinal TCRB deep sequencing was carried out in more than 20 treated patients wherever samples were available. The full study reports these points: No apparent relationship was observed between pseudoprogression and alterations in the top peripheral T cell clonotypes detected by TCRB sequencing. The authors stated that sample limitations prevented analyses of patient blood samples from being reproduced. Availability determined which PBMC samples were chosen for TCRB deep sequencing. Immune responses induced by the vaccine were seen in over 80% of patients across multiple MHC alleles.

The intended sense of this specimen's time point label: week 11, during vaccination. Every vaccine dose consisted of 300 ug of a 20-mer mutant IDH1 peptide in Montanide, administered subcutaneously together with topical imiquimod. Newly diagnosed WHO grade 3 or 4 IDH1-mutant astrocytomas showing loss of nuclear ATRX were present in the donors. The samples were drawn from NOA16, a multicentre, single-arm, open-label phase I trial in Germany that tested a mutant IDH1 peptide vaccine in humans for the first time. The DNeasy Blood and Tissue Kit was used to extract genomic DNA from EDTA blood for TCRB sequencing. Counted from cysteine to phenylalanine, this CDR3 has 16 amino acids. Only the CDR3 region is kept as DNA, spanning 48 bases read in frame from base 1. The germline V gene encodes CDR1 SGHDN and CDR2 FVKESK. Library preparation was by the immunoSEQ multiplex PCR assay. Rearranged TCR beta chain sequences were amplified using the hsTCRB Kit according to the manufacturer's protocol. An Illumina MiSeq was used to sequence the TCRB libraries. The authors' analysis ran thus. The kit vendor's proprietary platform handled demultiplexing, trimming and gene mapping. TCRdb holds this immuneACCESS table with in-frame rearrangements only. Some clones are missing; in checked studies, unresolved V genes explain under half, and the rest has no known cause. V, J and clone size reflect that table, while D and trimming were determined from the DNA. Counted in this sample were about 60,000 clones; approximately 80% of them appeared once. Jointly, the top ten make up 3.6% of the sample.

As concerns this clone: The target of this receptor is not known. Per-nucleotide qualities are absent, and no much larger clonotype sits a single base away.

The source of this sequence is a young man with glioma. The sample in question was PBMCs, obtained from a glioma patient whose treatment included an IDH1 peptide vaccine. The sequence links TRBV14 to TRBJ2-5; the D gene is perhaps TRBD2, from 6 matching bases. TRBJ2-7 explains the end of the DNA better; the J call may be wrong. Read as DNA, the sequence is TGTGCCAGCAGCCAAGGTTGGGGCGGGAAGGCCTACGAGCAGTACTTC. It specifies CASSQGWGGKAYEQYF.